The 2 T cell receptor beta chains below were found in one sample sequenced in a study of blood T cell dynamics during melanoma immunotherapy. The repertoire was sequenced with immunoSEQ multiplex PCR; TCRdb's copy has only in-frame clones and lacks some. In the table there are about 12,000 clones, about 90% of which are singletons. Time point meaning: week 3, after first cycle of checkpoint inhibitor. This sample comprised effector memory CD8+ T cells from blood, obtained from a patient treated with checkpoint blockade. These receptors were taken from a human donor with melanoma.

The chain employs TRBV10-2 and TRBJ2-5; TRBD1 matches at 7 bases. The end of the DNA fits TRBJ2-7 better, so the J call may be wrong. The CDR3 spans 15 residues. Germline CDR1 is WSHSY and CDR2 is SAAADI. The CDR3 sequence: CASSERQGTSYEQYF. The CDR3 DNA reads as TGCGCCAGCAGTGAGCGACAGGGTACCTCCTACGAGCAGTACTTC.

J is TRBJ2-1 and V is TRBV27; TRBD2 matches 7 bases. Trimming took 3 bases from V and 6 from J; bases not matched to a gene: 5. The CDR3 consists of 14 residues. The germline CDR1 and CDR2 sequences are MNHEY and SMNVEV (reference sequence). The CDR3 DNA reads TGTGCCAGCAGTTTTTCAGGCGGGAGCAATGAGCAGTTCTTC. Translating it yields CASSFSGGSNEQFF.